The clone carrying this T cell receptor (beta chain) was observed a few times. Its cognate antigen is unknown. The source of the sample is a study of shared clonotypes between healthy human individuals. General study results and limits: Non-shared clonotypes were found to have lower generation probabilities than the clonotypes that were shared by all four of the sorted-subset donors. Across subsets, estimated richness was generally greater for naive than for memory populations. Limitation of the genetic and exposure-history diversity represented came from the few donors.

Several immunoSEQ plates received, in even portions, the genomic DNA of each subset. Method: immunoSEQ multiplex PCR; TCRdb's copy keeps in-frame clones and lacks some. The table records 950,000 to 1,300,000 clones, around 76% of them present only once. Trimming pared 6 bases from V and 6 bases from J, leaving 20 bases between. This CDR3 has 15 residues. Looked up from germline, CDR1 is ENHRY and CDR2 is SYGVKD. The chain links TRBV10-3 to TRBJ1-1, with a weak D call TRBD1 (5 bases). The sequence was collected from a man between 18 and 35 years old in good health. Sample: memory CD4+ T cells sorted from blood. Subset: CD45RA-negative fraction. CDR3 sequence: CAIRDTRERASEAFF. The CDR3 DNA reads as TGTGCCATCAGGGACACACGAGAAAGGGCATCTGAAGCTTTCTTT.